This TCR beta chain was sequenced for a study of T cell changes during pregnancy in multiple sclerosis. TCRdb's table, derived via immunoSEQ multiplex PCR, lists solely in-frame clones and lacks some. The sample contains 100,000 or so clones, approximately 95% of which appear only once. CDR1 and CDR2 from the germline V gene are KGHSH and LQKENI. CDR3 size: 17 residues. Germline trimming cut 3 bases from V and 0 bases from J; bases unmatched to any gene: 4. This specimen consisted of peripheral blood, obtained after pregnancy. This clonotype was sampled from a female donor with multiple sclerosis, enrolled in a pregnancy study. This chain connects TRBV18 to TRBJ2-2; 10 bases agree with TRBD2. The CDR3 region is CASSPLTSGANTGELFF. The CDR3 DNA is TGTGCCAGCTCACCGTTAACTAGCGGGGCGAACACCGGGGAGCTGTTTTTT.